These 22 T cell receptor beta chains originate from one sample sequenced in a study of yellow fever vaccine responses in identical twins. TCRdb analysed the RT-PCR reads with MiXCR anew, one entry per CDR3 protein. The sample contains about 2,700 distinct CDR3 sequences, about 90% of which appear only once. This material consisted of T cells from blood (PBMCs), unsorted or a sorted subset (not recorded which), taken before or after yellow fever vaccination (not recorded which). The receptors here all came from a female donor who received the yellow fever vaccine.

The V call is TRBV7-9, the J call TRBJ1-6; no clear D gene. Per germline, CDR1 SEHNR and CDR2 FQNEAQ (reference sequence). V lost 6 bases and J 10 bases, leaving 16 bases between the germline ends. The CDR3 is 14 residues long. CDR3 coding DNA: TGTGCCAGCAGGAATGACTTCCCTAGCTCACCCCTCCACTTT. It is translated as CASRNDFPSSPLHF.

The CDR3 sequence: CSVETGLDTQYF. CDR3 coding DNA: TGCAGCGTTGAAACGGGGTTAGATACGCAGTATTTT. The chain couples TRBV29-1 to TRBJ2-3, with D possibly TRBD2 on 5 matching bases. The germline CDR1 and CDR2 sequences are SQVTM and ANQGSEA. The CDR3 has 12 amino acids. Trimming removed 2 bases at V and 5 bases at J, with 8 bases between.

The genes are TRBV12-3 or TRBV12-4 and TRBJ1-5; 10 nucleotides align to TRBD1. The ends lost 6 bases at V and 6 bases at J; junction bases unmatched: 8. This CDR3 is built from 15 residues. Written as DNA, the CDR3 is TGTGCCAGCAGGCGGGACAGGGGCATCGCTCAGCCCCAGCATTTT. Amino acids: CASRRDRGIAQPQHF.

The chain is built from TRBV5-1 and TRBJ2-1, with 8 bases fitting TRBD2. Unmatched junction bases numbered 11, after V lost 6 bases and J lost 6 bases. CDR1 and CDR2 from the germline V gene are SGHRS and YFSETQ. CDR3 length: 15 residues. The CDR3 sequence: CASMSGRIPFNEQFF. In nucleotides, the CDR3 is TGCGCCAGCATGAGCGGGAGAATTCCTTTCAATGAGCAGTTCTTC.

The chain employs TRBV29-1 and TRBJ2-7, with a tentative D call TRBD1 (5 bases). CDR1 is SQVTM and CDR2 is ANQGSEA in the germline V gene. The CDR3 sequence is 11 residues long. Trimming removed 3 bases from V and 5 bases from J, with 8 bases in between. The CDR3 bases are TGCAGCGTTGACTCAGGGAACGAGCAGTACTTC. Translating gives CSVDSGNEQYF.

The chain employs TRBV10-3 and TRBJ1-6; 9 bases align to TRBD1. CDR1 and CDR2 (germline): ENHRY, SYGVKD. V trimming: 4 bases; J trimming: 6 bases; junction bases outside the gene matches: 4. The CDR3 is made up of 15 amino acids. CDR3: CAISGPGQGNSPLHF. DNA for the CDR3: TGTGCCATCAGTGGCCCGGGACAGGGTAATTCACCCCTCCACTTT.

V is TRBV12-3 or TRBV12-4 and J is TRBJ2-5, with 7 bases identical to TRBD2. CDR3 length: 12 residues. The junction had 7 bases not matched to a gene; V was cut back by 5 bases and J by 10 bases. The CDR3 region is CASSLLPGGQYF. The CDR3 DNA reads TGTGCCAGCAGTCTCCTCCCGGGGGGCCAGTACTTC.

This chain uses TRBV5-1 with TRBJ2-3, with D possibly called TRBD1 or TRBD2 (6 bases each). This CDR3 is 15 amino acids long. Germline V gives CDR1 SGHRS, CDR2 YFSETQ. V was clipped by 7 bases and J by 2 bases, with 17 bases between them. The CDR3 region has the DNA TGCGCCAGCGACGGGGGACACAGTAACACAGATACGCAGTATTTT. Its protein product is CASDGGHSNTDTQYF.

The J gene is TRBJ1-4, the V gene TRBV10-3; D gene unclear. V dropped 6 bases and J dropped 0 bases, with 11 bases sitting between them. In germline, CDR1 is ENHRY, CDR2 SYGVKD. The CDR3 loop spans 15 amino acids. This chain's CDR3 is CAIRRSDATNEKLFF. CDR3 nucleotides: TGTGCCATCAGGAGATCAGACGCAACTAATGAAAAACTGTTTTTT.

This rearrangement joins TRBV5-6 to TRBJ1-2, with a tentative D call TRBD1 (6 bases). V was shortened by 0 bases and J by 8 bases, with 14 bases between the two germline ends. From germline, CDR1 is SGHDT and CDR2 YYEEEE. CDR3 length equals 14 residues. CDR3 in amino acids: CASSLEQGSLGYTF. CDR3 nucleotides: TGTGCCAGCAGCTTGGAACAGGGCTCCTTGGGCTACACCTTC.

This chain links TRBV3-1 with TRBJ1-2; D unresolved. Per the germline V gene, CDR1 is LGHDT and CDR2 is YNNKEL (reference sequence). V was shortened by 4 bases and J by 4 bases, with 13 bases between the two germline ends. The CDR3 consists of 14 residues. The CDR3 bases are TGTGCCAGCAGCCCGAAACCGTGGTCCTATGGCTACACCTTC. Its translation is CASSPKPWSYGYTF.

V is TRBV7-9 and J is TRBJ1-2; D is unresolved. The germline gives CDR1 SEHNR, CDR2 FQNEAQ (reference sequence). The V and J ends lost 5 bases and 4 bases respectively, with 17 bases between them. This CDR3 has 15 amino acids. The CDR3 DNA is TGTGCCAGCAGCCCCACGGATGCCCTCTCCTATGGCTACACCTTC. Protein sequence: CASSPTDALSYGYTF.

V gene TRBV29-1 combines with J gene TRBJ2-5; 8 nucleotides line up with TRBD2. Germline V gene data show CDR1 as SQVTM and CDR2 as ANQGSEA. With 0 bases clipped from V and 9 bases from J, the junction kept 15 bases outside the gene matches. CDR3 length: 16 amino acids. The CDR3 DNA is TGCAGCGTTGAAGATCTAGTGGGACTAGTGGGTCGGGCCCAGTACTTC. Translating gives CSVEDLVGLVGRAQYF.

This chain uses TRBV11-1 with TRBJ1-2; no clear D gene. The V gene's germline CDR1 is SGHAT and CDR2 FQDESV (reference sequence). Trimming removed 2 bases at V and 2 bases at J, with 0 bases between. The CDR3 has 11 amino acids. The CDR3 region is CASSLNYGYTF. The CDR3 bases are TGTGCCAGCAGCTTAAACTATGGCTACACCTTC.

This clonotype came up a few times. The chain employs TRBV5-1 and TRBJ1-1, with 7 bases identical to TRBD1. After removal of 0 bases from V and 1 base from J, the junction contained 9 bases not matched to a gene. This CDR3 region has 17 residues. Germline V gene data show CDR1 as SGHRS and CDR2 as YFSETQ. The CDR3 coding sequence is TGCGCCAGCAGCTTGGCCCCCGAAACAGGGGCGAACACTGAAGCTTTCTTT. It encodes CASSLAPETGANTEAFF. Supplemented by reference TRBV5-1 and TRBJ1-1, the full variable domain reads KAGVTQTPRYLIKTRGQQVTLSCSPISGHRSVSWYQQTPGQGLQFLFEYFSETQRNKGNFPGRFSGRQFSNSRSEMNVSTLELGDSALYLCASSLAPETGANTEAFFGQGTRLTVV.

The chain combines TRBV11-3 with TRBJ2-2; D gene unclear. The V end lost 7 bases, the J end lost 5 bases, and 8 bases lay between the germline ends. Looked up from germline, CDR1 is SGHNT and CDR2 is YENEEA. The CDR3 sequence is 12 residues long. This CDR3 is CASMAETGELFF. The CDR3 DNA reads TGTGCCAGCATGGCGGAGACCGGGGAGCTGTTTTTT.

The rearrangement uses TRBV4-1 and TRBJ2-6; D is possibly TRBD1 (6 bases). Trimming removed 4 bases from V and 0 bases from J, with 19 bases in between. The CDR3 loop spans 19 amino acids. Germline V gene data show CDR1 as MGHRA and CDR2 as YSYEKL. This CDR3 reads CASSRVSAARGSGANVLTF. As DNA, the CDR3 is TGCGCCAGCAGCCGAGTGTCTGCGGCCAGGGGCTCTGGGGCCAACGTCCTGACTTTC.

The chain uses TRBV4-1 and TRBJ2-1; tentatively, D is TRBD1 (6 bases). The CDR3 is made up of 14 amino acids. V gave up 2 bases and J gave up 7 bases, with 12 bases separating them. Per germline, CDR1 MGHRA and CDR2 YSYEKL. In nucleotides, the CDR3 is TGCGCCAGCAGCCAATTGGGGGCGCTTAATGAGCAGTTCTTC. Its protein product is CASSQLGALNEQFF.

The chain recombines TRBV18 with TRBJ1-2, with TRBD1 identical over 8 bases. The germline V gene encodes CDR1 KGHSH and CDR2 LQKENI. This CDR3 contains 13 residues. With V trimmed by 5 bases and J by 5 bases, 4 bases remained unmatched. Here the CDR3 reads CASSGQGRYGYTF. Written as DNA, the CDR3 is TGTGCCAGCTCAGGACAGGGCCGGTATGGCTACACCTTC.

The chain joins TRBV11-3 to TRBJ2-1; 8 nucleotides agree with TRBD2. V lost 4 bases, J lost 4 bases, and 9 bases stayed unmatched. Germline V gives CDR1 SGHNT, CDR2 YENEEA. CDR3 size: 16 residues. CDR3 sequence: CASSSPLAALYNEQFF. The CDR3, as DNA: TGTGCCAGCAGCTCCCCACTAGCGGCCCTATACAATGAGCAGTTCTTC.

The chain uses TRBV24-1 and TRBJ2-4; no firm D call. This CDR3 is built from 13 residues. The V end was cut by 2 bases, the J end by 9 bases, with 10 bases between. Per the germline V gene, CDR1 is KGHDR and CDR2 is SFDVKD. The CDR3 loop is CATSDWDASIQYF. The CDR3 DNA is TGTGCCACCAGTGATTGGGATGCTAGCATTCAGTACTTC.

The chain recombines TRBV28 with TRBJ2-1; no clear D gene. Germline V CDR1 and CDR2: MDHEN, SYDVKM. This CDR3 is 14 amino acids long. The germline V and J ends were trimmed by 5 bases and 5 bases, with 13 bases remaining between them. The CDR3 DNA is TGTGCCAGCAGTACCCAACCCCAGGACAATGAGCAGTTCTTC. Amino acid sequence: CASSTQPQDNEQFF.